This T cell receptor beta chain was identified in a study of blood T cell repertoires in COVID-19. Study information: There were acute and convalescent COVID-19 samples, and they came from the United States, Italy and Spain.

Data came from immunoSEQ multiplex PCR; TCRdb stores just in-frame clones and leaves some out. The sample gives around 220,000 clones, 85% to 90% of which show up once; around 15% is in the top ten. Enrollees, roughly 18 to 90 years old, lived in about two dozen US areas. A few counts support this clone. Germline V lookup: CDR1 MNHEY, CDR2 SVGAGI. V trimming: 2 bases; J trimming: 2 bases; junction bases outside the gene matches: 0. This CDR3 region has 15 residues. The chain has TRBV6-5 and TRBJ2-6, with 7 bases lining up with TRBD2. This receptor was identified in a man aged 25-45 years who had been exposed to COVID-19. The material sequenced was PBMCs or T cells enriched from blood (not recorded which). The CDR3 coding sequence is TGTGCCAGCAGTTACCGGGGGGCTGGGGCCAACGTCCTGACTTTC. Translated, it gives CASSYRGAGANVLTF.